This T cell receptor (beta chain) was profiled in a study of identical twins. Findings and caveats of the study: High-abundance cord blood beta clonotypes had fewer insertions; memory repertoires showed none. Model-predicted out-of-frame TCR alpha sharing fell below observed values in monozygotic twins.

In germline, CDR1 is SEHNR, CDR2 FQNEAQ (reference sequence). This CDR3 is 14 amino acids long. The V gene lost 6 bases and the J gene lost 0 bases, with 12 bases spanning the gap. Many counts were recorded for this clonotype. The antigen is unknown. No donor was unhealthy or non-Caucasian. TCRdb fed the 5' RACE reads into MiXCR, producing one record per CDR3 protein. In the table there are a few hundred thousand distinct CDR3 sequences, around 8.3% of which are singletons. In addition, the sample was reused for a study of yellow fever vaccine responses in identical twins.

The sequence was collected from a woman in her late teens or twenties in good health. The chain combines TRBV7-9 with TRBJ2-7, with D hard to call. The source material was CD8+ T cells sorted from blood. Here the CDR3 DNA reads TGTGCCAGCAGTCCCGGCAGGACCTCCTACGAGCAGTACTTC. It is translated as CASSPGRTSYEQYF.